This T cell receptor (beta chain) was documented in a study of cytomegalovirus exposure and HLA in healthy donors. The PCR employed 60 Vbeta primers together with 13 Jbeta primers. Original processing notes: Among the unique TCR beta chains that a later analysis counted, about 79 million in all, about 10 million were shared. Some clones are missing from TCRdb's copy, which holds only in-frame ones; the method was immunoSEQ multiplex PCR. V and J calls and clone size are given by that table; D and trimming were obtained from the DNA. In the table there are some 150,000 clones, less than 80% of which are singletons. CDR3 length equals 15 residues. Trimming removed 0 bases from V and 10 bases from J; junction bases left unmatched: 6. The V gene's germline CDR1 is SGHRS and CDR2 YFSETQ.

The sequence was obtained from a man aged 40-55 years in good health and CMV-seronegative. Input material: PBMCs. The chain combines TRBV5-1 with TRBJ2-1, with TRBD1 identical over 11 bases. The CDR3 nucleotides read TGCGCCAGCAGCTTGGGGGGACAGGGGGTACAGGAGCAGTTCTTC. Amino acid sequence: CASSLGGQGVQEQFF.